This T cell receptor beta chain came from a study of cytomegalovirus exposure and HLA in healthy donors. Whole-study context: Some 180 million T cells yielded 100 million or so unique TCR beta sequences in earlier analysis.

The CDR3 loop spans 15 amino acids. Germline CDR1 and CDR2: SGHTS and YDEGEE. V lost 3 bases and J lost 0, with 13 bases in between. The PCR employed 60 Vbeta primers together with 13 Jbeta primers. Repertoires were generated with immunoSEQ multiplex PCR, while TCRdb's copy carries only in-frame clones and drops some. The repertoire holds 170,000 or so clones, with around four fifths as singletons. This chain connects TRBV5-8 to TRBJ2-7; no reliable D call. The clonotype comes from a woman under 40 in good health and CMV-seropositive. Sequenced: PBMCs. The CDR3 is CASSSEHRNSYEQYF. The CDR3, as DNA: TGTGCCAGCAGCTCTGAGCATCGAAACTCCTACGAGCAGTACTTC.